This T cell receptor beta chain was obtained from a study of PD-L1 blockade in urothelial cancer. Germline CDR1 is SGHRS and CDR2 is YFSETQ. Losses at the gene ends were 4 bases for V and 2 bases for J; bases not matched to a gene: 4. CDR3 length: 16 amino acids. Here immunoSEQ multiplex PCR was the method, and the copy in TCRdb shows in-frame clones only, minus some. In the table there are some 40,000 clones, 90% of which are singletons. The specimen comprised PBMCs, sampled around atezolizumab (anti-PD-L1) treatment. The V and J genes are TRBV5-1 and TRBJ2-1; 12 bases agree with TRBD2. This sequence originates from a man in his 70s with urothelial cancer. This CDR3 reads CASSRLAGEAYNEQFF. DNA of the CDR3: TGCGCCAGCAGCCGACTAGCGGGAGAGGCCTACAATGAGCAGTTCTTC.